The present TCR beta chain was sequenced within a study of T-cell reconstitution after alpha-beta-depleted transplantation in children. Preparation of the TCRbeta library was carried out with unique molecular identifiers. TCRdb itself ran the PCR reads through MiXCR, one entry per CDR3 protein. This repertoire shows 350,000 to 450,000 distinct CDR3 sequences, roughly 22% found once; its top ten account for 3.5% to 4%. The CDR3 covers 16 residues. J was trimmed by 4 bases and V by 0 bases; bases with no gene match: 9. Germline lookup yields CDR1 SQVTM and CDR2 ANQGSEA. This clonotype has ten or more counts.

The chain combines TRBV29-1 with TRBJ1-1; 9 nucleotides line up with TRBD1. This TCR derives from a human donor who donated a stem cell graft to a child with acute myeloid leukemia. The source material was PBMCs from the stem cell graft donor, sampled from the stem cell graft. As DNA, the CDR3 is TGCAGCGTTGAAGATCCCCGGACAGGGGTGGTCACTGAAGCTTTCTTT. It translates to CSVEDPRTGVVTEAFF. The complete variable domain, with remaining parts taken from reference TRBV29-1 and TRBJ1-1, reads SAVISQKPSRDICQRGTSLTIQCQVDSQVTMMFWYRQQPGQSLTLIATANQGSEATYESGFVIDKFPISRPNLTFSTLTVSNMSPEDSSIYLCSVEDPRTGVVTEAFFGQGTRLTVV.